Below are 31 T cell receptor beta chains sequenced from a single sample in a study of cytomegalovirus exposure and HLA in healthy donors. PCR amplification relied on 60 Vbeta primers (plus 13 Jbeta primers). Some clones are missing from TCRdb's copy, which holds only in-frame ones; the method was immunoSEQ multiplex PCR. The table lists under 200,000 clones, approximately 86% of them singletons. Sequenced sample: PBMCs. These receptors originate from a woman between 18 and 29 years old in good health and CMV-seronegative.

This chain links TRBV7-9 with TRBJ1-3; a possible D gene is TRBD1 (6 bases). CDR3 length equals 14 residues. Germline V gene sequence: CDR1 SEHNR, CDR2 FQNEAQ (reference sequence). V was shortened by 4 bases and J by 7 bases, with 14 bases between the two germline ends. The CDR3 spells CASSSGRGFNTIYF. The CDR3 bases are TGTGCCAGCAGCTCCGGAAGGGGGTTCAACACCATATATTTT.

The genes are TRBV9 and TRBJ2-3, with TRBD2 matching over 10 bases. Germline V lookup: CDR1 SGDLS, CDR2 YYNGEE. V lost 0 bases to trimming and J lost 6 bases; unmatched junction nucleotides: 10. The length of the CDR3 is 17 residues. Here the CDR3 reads CASSVGAPGLASDTQYF. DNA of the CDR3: TGTGCCAGCAGCGTAGGGGCTCCGGGACTAGCGTCGGATACGCAGTATTTT.

Here the CDR3 DNA reads TGTGCCAGGCAACCCAGCGGAGGTGGGGAGCAGTACTTC. As protein: CARQPSGGGEQYF. This sequence joins TRBV11-2 and TRBJ2-7; tentatively, D is TRBD2 (5 bases). V lost 9 bases and J 7 bases, leaving 19 bases between the germline ends. The length of the CDR3 is 13 residues. Germline CDR1 reads SGHAT; CDR2 reads FQNNGV.

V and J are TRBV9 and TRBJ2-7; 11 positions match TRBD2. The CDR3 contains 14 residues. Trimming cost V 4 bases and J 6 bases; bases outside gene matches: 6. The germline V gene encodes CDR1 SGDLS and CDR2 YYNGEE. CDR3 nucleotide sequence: TGTGCCAGCAGCTCGGGACTAGCGGTCGTCGAGCAGTACTTC. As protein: CASSSGLAVVEQYF.

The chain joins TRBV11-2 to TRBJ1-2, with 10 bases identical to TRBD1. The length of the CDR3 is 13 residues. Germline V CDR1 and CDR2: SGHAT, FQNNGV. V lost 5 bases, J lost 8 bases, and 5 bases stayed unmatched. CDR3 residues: CASSLDRGRGYTF. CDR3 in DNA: TGTGCCAGCAGCCTCGACAGGGGGCGAGGCTACACCTTC. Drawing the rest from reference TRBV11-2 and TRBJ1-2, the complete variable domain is EAGVAQSPRYKIIEKRQSVAFWCNPISGHATLYWYQQILGQGPKLLIQFQNNGVVDDSQLPKDRFSAERLKGVDSTLKIQPAKLEDSAVYLCASSLDRGRGYTFGSGTRLTVV.

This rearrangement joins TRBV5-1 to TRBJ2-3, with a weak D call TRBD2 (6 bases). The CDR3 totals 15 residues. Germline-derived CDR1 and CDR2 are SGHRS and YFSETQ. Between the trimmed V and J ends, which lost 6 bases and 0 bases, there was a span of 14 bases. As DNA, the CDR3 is TGCGCCAGCACTGACGGGGGAACTAGCACAGATACGCAGTATTTT. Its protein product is CASTDGGTSTDTQYF.

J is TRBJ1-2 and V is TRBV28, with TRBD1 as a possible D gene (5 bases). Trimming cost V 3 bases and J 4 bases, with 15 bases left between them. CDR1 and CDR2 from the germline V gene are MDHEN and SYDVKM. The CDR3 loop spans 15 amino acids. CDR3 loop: CASSFLFGGTYGYTF. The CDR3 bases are TGTGCCAGCAGTTTCTTGTTCGGGGGTACCTATGGCTACACCTTC.

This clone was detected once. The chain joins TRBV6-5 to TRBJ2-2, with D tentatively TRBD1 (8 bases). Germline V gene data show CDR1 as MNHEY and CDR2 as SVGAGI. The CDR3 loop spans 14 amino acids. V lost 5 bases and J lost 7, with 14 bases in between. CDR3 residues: CASSVTGEGGELFF. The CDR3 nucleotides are TGTGCCAGCAGTGTGACAGGGGAGGGCGGGGAGCTGTTTTTT.

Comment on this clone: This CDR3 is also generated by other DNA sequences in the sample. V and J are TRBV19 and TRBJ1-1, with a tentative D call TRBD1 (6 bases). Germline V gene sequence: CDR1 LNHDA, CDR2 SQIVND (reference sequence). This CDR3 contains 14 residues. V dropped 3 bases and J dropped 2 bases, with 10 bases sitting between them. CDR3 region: CASSISGGNTEAFF. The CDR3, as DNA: TGTGCCAGTAGTATTTCGGGGGGCAACACTGAAGCTTTCTTT.

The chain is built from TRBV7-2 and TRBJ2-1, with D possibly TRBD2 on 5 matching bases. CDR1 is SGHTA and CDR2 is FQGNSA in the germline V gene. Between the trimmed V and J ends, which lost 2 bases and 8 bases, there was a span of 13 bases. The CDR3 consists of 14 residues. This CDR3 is CASSLYSGSDEQFF. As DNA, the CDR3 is TGTGCCAGCAGCTTATACTCGGGGTCGGATGAGCAGTTCTTC.

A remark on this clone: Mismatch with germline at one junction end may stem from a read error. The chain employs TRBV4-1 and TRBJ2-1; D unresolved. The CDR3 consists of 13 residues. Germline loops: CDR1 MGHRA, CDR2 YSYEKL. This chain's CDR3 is CASSQERLVRVIF. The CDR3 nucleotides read TGCGCCAGCAGCCAAGAACGTTTGGTCCGCGTGATCTTC.

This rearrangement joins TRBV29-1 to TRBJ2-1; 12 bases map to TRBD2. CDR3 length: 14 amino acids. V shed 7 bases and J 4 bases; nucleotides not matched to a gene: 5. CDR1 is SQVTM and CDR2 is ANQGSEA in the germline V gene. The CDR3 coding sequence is TGCAGCGCCAGAACTAGCGGGGGGTACAATGAGCAGTTCTTC. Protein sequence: CSARTSGGYNEQFF.

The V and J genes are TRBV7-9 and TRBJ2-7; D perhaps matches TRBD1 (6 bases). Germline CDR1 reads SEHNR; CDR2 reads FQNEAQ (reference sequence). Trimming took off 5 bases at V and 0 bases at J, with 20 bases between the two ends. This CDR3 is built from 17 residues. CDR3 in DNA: TGTGCCAGCAGCGGCCGAAGGTTAGGGGGTGGCTCCTACGAGCAGTACTTC. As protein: CASSGRRLGGGSYEQYF.

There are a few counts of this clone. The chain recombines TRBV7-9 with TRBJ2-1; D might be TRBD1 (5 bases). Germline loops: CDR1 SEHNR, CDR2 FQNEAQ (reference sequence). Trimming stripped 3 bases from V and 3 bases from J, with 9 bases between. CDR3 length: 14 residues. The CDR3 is CASSFSTVYNEQFF. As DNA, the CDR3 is TGTGCCAGCAGCTTTTCGACAGTCTACAATGAGCAGTTCTTC. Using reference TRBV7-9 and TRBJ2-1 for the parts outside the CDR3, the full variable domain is DTGVSQNPRHKITKRGQNVTFRCDPISEHNRLYWYRQTLGQGPEFLTYFQNEAQLEKSRLLSDRFSAERPKGSFSTLEIQRTEQGDSAMYLCASSFSTVYNEQFFGPGTRLTVL.

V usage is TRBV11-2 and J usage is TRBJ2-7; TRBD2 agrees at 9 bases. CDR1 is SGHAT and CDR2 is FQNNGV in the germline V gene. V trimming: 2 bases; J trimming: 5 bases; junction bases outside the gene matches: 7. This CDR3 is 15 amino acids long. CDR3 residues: CASSLPAGGEDEQYF. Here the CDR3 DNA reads TGTGCCAGCAGCTTACCAGCGGGGGGAGAGGACGAGCAGTACTTC. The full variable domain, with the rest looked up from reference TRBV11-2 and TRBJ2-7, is EAGVAQSPRYKIIEKRQSVAFWCNPISGHATLYWYQQILGQGPKLLIQFQNNGVVDDSQLPKDRFSAERLKGVDSTLKIQPAKLEDSAVYLCASSLPAGGEDEQYFGPGTRLTVT.

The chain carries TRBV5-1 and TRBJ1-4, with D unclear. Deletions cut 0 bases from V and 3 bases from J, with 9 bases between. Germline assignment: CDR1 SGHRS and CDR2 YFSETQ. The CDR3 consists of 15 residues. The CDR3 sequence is CASSLARGSNEKLFF. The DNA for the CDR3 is TGCGCCAGCAGCTTGGCACGAGGATCTAATGAAAAACTGTTTTTT.

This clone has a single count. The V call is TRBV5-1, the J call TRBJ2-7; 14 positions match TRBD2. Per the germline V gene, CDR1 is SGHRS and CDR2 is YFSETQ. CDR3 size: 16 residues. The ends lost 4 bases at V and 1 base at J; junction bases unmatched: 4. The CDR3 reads CASSPGLAGVSYEQYF. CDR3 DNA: TGCGCCAGCAGCCCGGGACTAGCGGGGGTTTCCTACGAGCAGTACTTC.

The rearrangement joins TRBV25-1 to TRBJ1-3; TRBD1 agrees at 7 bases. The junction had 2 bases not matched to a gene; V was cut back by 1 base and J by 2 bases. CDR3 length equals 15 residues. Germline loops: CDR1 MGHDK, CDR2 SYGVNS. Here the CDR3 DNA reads TGTGCCAGCAGTGAATTAGGACAGGCTGGAAACACCATATATTTT. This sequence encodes CASSELGQAGNTIYF.

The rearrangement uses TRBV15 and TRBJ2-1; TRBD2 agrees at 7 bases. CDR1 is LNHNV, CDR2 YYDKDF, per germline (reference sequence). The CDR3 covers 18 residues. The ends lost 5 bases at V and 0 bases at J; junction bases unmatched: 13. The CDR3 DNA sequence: TGTGCCACCAGCCCCCGATTGGGCGGGGGTAGCTCCTACAATGAGCAGTTCTTC. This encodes CATSPRLGGGSSYNEQFF.

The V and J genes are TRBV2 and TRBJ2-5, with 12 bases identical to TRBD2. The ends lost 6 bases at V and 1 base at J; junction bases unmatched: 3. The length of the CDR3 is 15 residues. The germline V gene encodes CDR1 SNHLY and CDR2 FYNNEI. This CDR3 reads CASRRTSGAQETQYF. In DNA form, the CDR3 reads TGTGCCAGCAGGAGGACTAGCGGGGCCCAAGAGACCCAGTACTTC. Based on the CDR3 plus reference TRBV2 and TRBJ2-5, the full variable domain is EPEVTQTPSHQVTQMGQEVILRCVPISNHLYFYWYRQILGQKVEFLVSFYNNEISEKSEIFDDQFSVERPDGSNFTLKIRSTKLEDSAMYFCASRRTSGAQETQYFGPGTRLLVL.

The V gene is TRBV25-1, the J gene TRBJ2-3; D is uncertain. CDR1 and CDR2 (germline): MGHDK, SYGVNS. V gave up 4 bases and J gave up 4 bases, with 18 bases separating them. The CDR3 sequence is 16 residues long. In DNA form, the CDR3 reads TGTGCCAGCAGTGCTACGGCTGGAGTATGGGCAGATACGCAGTATTTT. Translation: CASSATAGVWADTQYF.

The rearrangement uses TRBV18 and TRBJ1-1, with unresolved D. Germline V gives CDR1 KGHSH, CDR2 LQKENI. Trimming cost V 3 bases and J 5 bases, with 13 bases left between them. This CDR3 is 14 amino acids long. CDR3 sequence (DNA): TGTGCCAGCTCACCCCCGGGAGTTTGGACTGAAGCTTTCTTT. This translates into CASSPPGVWTEAFF.

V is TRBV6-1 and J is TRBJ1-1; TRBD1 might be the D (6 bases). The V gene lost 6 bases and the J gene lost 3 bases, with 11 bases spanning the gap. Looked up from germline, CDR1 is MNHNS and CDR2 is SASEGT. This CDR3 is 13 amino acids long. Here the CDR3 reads CASSQTGYTEAFF. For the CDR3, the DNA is TGTGCCAGCAGCCAAACAGGGTACACTGAAGCTTTCTTT.

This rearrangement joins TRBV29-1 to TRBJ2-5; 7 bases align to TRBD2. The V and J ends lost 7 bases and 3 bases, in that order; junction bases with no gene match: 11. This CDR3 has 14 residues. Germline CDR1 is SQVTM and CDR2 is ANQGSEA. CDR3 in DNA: TGCAGCGCCCGACCGAGGCTAGCGGAAGAGACCCAGTACTTC. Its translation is CSARPRLAEETQYF.

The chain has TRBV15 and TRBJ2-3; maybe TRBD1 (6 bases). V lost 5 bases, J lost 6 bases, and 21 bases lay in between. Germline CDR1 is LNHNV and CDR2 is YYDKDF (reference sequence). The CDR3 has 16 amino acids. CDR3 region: CATSVLSPEGEDTQYF. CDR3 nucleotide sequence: TGTGCCACCAGCGTACTTAGCCCCGAGGGGGAGGATACGCAGTATTTT.

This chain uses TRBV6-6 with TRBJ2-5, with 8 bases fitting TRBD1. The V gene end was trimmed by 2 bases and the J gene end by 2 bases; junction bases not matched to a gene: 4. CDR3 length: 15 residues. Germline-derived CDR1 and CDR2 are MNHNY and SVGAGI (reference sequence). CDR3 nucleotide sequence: TGTGCCAGCAGTTACCGCAGGGGGCCTCAAGAGACCCAGTACTTC. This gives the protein CASSYRRGPQETQYF.

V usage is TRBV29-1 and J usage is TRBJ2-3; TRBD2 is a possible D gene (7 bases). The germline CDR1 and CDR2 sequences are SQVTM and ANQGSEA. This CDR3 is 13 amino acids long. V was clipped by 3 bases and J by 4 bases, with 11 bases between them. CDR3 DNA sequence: TGCAGCGTTGACACGGGGGGCCCAGATACGCAGTATTTT. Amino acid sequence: CSVDTGGPDTQYF.

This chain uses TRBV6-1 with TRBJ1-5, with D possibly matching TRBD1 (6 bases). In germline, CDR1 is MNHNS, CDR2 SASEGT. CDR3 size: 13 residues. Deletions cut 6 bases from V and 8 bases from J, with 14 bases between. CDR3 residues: CASRTTGLKPQHF. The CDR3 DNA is TGTGCCAGCAGGACGACAGGTTTGAAGCCCCAGCATTTT.

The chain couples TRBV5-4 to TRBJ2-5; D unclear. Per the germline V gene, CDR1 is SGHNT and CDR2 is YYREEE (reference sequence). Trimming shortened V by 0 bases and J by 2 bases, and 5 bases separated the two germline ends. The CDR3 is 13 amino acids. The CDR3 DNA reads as TGTGCCAGCAGCTTGGACAGTCAAGAGACCCAGTACTTC. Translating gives CASSLDSQETQYF.

CDR3 residues: CASSLSAGEQFF. DNA for the CDR3: TGTGCCAGCAGCCTATCCGCGGGTGAGCAGTTCTTC. This chain uses TRBV27 with TRBJ2-1, with TRBD2 as a possible D gene (5 bases). The CDR3 is 12 residues long. Germline V gene sequence: CDR1 MNHEY, CDR2 SMNVEV (reference sequence). V shed 6 bases and J shed 9 bases, with 12 bases lying between them.

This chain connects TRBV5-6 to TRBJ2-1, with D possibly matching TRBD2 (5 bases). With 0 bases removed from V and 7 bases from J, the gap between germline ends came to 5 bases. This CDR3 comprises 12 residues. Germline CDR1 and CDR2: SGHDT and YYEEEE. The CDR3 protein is CASSLGGNEQFF. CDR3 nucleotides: TGTGCCAGCAGCTTGGGCGGGAATGAGCAGTTCTTC.